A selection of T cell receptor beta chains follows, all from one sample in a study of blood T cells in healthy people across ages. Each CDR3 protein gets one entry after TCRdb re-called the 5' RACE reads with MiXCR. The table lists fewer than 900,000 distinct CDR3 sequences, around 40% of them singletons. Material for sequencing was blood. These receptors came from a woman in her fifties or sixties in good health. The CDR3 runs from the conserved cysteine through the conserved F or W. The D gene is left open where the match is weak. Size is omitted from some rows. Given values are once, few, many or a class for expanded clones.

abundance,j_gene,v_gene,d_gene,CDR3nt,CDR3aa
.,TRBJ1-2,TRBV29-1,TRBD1,TGCAGCGTTGGCGGACAGGCCACTAACTATGGCTACACCTTC,CSVGGQATNYGYTF
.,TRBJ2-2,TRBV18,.,TGTGCCAGCTCACCAAAGGGGACCGGGGAGCTGTTTTTT,CASSPKGTGELFF
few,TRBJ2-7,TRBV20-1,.,TGCAGTGCTAGACCTAGAGGTAGGGGGTACTCCTACGAGCAGTACTTC,CSARPRGRGYSYEQYF
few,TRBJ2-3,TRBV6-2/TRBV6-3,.,TGTGCCAGCACACTCTCGGGGGATACGCAGTATTTT,CASTLSGDTQYF
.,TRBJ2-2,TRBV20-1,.,TGCAGTGCTAGTGCAGGGGAGCTGTTTTTT,CSASAGELFF
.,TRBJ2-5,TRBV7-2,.,TGTGCCAGCAGCCGACCATATGGGGAGACCCAGTACTTC,CASSRPYGETQYF
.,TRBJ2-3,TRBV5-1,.,TGCGCCAGCAGCTGGGGCCGGGACCGAGATACGCAGTATTTT,CASSWGRDRDTQYF
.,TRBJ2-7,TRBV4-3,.,TGCGCCAGCAGCCATCCTAGAGGCCGAAAAAGCTCCTACAATGAGCAGTACTTC,CASSHPRGRKSSYNEQYF
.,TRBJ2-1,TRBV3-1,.,TGTGCCAGCAGTCAGGGAGAACCCTACAATGAGCAGTTCTTC,CASSQGEPYNEQFF
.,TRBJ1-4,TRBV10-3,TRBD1,TGTGCCATCAGTCCCGGGACAGGGGATGAAAAACTGTTTTTT,CAISPGTGDEKLFF
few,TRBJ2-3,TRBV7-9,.,TGTGCCAGCAGCAACCCGAGAAATTCGGGGACAGATACGCAGTATTTT,CASSNPRNSGTDTQYF
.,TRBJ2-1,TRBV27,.,TGTGCCAGCAGTGTAACGGAAACGCTTGAGCAGTTCTTC,CASSVTETLEQFF
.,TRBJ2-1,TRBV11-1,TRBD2,TGTGCCAGCAGCTTCTTCTCGGGACTAGCGGGGGGAAATGAGCAGTTCTTC,CASSFFSGLAGGNEQFF
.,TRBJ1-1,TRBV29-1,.,TGCAGCGTTGTCCCACAGGGTGGGTCTGAAGCTTTCTTT,CSVVPQGGSEAFF